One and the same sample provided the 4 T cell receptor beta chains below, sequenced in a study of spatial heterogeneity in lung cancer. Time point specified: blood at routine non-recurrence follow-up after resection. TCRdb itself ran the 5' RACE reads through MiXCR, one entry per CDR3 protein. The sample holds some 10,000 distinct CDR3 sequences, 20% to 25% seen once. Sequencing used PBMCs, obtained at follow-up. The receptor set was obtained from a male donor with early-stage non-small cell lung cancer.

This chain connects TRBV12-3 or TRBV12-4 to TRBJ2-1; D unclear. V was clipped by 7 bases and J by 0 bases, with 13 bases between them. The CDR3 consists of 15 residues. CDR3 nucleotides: TGTGCCAGCACCCCGATCTATCCCTCCTACAATGAGCAGTTCTTC. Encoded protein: CASTPIYPSYNEQFF.

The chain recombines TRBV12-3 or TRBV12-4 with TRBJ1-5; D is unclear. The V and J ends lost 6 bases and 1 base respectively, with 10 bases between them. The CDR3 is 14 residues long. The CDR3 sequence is CASSPKESNQPQHF. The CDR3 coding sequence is TGTGCCAGCAGCCCAAAGGAGAGCAATCAGCCCCAGCATTTT.

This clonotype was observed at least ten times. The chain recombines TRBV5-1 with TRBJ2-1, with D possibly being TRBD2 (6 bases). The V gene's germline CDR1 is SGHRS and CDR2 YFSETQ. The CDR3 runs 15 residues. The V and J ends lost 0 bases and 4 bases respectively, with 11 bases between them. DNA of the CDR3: TGCGCCAGCAGCTTGGGCGGGACTGCTTACAATGAGCAGTTCTTC. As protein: CASSLGGTAYNEQFF.

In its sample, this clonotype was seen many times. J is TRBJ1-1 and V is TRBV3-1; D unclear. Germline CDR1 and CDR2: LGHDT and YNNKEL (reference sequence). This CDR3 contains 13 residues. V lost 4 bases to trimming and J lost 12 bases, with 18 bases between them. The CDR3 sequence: CASSPRTGARTFF. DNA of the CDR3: TGTGCCAGCAGCCCCCGGACGGGAGCAAGGACTTTCTTT.